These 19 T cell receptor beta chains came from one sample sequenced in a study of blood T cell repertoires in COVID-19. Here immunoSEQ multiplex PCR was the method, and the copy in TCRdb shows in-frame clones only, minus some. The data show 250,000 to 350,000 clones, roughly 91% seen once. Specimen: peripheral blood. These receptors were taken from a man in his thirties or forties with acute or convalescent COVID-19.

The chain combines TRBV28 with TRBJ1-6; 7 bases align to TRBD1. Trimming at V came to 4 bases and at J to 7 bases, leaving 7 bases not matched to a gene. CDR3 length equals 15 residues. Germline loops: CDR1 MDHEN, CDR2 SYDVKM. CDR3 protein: CASSSPTGRNSPLHF. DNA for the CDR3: TGTGCCAGCAGTTCACCGACAGGGCGGAATTCACCCCTCCACTTT.

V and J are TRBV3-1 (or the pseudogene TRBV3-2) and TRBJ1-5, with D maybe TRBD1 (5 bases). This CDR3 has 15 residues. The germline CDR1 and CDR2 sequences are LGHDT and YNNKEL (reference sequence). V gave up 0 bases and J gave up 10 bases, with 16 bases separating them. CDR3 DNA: TGTGCCAGCAGCCAAGATGGAGGGGAGATATACCCCCAGCATTTT. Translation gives CASSQDGGEIYPQHF.

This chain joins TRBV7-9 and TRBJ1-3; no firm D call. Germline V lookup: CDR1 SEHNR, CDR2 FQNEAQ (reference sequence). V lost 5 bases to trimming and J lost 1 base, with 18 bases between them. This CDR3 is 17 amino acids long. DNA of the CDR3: TGTGCCAGCAGCCCAGCCATGTCAAGAGCGTCTGGAAACACCATATATTTT. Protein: CASSPAMSRASGNTIYF.

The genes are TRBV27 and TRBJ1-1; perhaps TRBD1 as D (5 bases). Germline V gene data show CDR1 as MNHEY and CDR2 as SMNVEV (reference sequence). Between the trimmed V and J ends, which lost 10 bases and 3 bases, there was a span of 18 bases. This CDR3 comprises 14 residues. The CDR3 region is CATFGGVRDTEAFF. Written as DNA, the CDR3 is TGTGCCACCTTTGGAGGGGTAAGAGACACTGAAGCTTTCTTT.

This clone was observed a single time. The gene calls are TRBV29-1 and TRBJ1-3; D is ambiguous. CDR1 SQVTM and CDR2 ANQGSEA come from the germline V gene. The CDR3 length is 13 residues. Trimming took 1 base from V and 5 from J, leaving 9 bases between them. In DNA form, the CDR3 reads TGCAGCGTTGAAGCTGGCGGGAGAAACACCATATATTTT. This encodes CSVEAGGRNTIYF. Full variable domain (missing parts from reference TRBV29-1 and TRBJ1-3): SAVISQKPSRDICQRGTSLTIQCQVDSQVTMMFWYRQQPGQSLTLIATANQGSEATYESGFVIDKFPISRPNLTFSTLTVSNMSPEDSSIYLCSVEAGGRNTIYFGEGSWLTVV.

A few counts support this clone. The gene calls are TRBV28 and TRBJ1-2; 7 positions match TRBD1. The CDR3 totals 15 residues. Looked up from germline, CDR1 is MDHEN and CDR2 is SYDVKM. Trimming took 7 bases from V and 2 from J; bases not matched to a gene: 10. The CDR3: CASIPLRDSNYGYTF. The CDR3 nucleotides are TGTGCCAGCATCCCACTCCGGGACAGCAACTATGGCTACACCTTC.

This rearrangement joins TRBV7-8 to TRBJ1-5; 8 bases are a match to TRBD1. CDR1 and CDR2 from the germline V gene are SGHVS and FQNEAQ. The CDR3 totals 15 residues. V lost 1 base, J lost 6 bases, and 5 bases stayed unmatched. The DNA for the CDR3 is TGTGCCAGCAGCTTAGGCGGCAGGGGGCTTCAGCCCCAGCATTTT. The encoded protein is CASSLGGRGLQPQHF.

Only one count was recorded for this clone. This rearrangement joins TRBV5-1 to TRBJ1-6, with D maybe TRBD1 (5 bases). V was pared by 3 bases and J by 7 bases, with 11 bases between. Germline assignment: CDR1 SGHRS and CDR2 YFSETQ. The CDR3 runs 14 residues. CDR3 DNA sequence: TGCGCCAGCAGCTCAGGGTTAGAGAATTCACCCCTCCACTTT. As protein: CASSSGLENSPLHF.

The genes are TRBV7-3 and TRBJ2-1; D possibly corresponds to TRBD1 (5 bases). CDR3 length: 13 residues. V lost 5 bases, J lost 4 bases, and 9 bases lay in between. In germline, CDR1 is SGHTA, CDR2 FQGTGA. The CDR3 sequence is CASSINRYNEQFF. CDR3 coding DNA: TGTGCCAGCAGCATTAACAGGTACAATGAGCAGTTCTTC.

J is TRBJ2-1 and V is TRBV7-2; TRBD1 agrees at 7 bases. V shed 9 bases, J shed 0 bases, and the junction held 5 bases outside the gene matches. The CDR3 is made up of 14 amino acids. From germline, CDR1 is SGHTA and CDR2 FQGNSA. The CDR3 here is CASTGTVSYNEQFF. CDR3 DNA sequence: TGTGCCAGTACCGGGACAGTCTCCTACAATGAGCAGTTCTTC. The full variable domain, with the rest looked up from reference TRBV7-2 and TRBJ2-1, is GAGVSQSPSNKVTEKGKDVELRCDPISGHTALYWYRQSLGQGLEFLIYFQGNSAPDKSGLPSDRFSAERTGGSVSTLTIQRTQQEDSAVYLCASTGTVSYNEQFFGPGTRLTVL.

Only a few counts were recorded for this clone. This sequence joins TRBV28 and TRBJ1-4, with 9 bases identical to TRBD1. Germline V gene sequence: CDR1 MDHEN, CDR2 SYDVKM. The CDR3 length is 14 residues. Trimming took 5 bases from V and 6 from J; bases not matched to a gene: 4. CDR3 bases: TGTGCCAGCAGTCCCTGGACAGGGGATGAAAAACTGTTTTTT. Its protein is CASSPWTGDEKLFF. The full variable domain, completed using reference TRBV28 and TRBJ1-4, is DVKVTQSSRYLVKRTGEKVFLECVQDMDHENMFWYRQDPGLGLRLIYFSYDVKMKEKGDIPEGYSVSREKKERFSLILESASTNQTSMYLCASSPWTGDEKLFFGSGTQLSVL.

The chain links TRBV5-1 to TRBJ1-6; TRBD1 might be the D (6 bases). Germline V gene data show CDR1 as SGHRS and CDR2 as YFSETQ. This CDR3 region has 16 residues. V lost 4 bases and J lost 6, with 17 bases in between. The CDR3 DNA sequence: TGCGCCAGCAGCCACGCGGGGGCAGCATCTAATTCACCCCTCCACTTT. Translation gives CASSHAGAASNSPLHF.

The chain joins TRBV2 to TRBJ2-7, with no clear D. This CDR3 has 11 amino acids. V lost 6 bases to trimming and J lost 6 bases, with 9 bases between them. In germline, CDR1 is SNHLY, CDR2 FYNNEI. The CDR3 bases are TGTGCCAGCAGCCCTCACTCCGAGCAGTACTTC. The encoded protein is CASSPHSEQYF.

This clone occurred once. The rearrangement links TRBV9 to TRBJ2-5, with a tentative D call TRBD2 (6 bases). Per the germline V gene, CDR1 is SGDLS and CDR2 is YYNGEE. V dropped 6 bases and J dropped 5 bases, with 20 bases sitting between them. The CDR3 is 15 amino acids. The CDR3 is CASNLGPPGGETQYF. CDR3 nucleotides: TGTGCCAGCAATCTCGGGCCTCCCGGGGGTGAGACCCAGTACTTC.

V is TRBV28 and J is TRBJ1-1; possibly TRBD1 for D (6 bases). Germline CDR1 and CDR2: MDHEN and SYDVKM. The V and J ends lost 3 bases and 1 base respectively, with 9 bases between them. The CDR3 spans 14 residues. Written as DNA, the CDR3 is TGTGCCAGCAGTTTTGGACAGACGAACACTGAAGCTTTCTTT. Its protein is CASSFGQTNTEAFF. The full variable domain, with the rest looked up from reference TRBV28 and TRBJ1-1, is DVKVTQSSRYLVKRTGEKVFLECVQDMDHENMFWYRQDPGLGLRLIYFSYDVKMKEKGDIPEGYSVSREKKERFSLILESASTNQTSMYLCASSFGQTNTEAFFGQGTRLTVV.

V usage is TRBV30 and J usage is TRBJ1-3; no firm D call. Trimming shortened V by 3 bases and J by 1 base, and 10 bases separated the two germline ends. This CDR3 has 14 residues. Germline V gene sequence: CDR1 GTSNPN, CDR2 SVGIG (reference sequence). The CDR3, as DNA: TGTGCCTGGAGCAATACATTTTCTGGAAACACCATATATTTT. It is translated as CAWSNTFSGNTIYF.

CDR3 sequence: CASSSDRGIRETQYF. CDR3 in DNA: TGCGCCAGCAGCTCCGACAGGGGTATAAGAGAGACCCAGTACTTC. This sequence joins TRBV5-1 and TRBJ2-5; 8 bases fit TRBD1. The germline CDR1 and CDR2 sequences are SGHRS and YFSETQ. V shed 3 bases and J 4 bases; nucleotides not matched to a gene: 8. The CDR3 extends over 15 amino acids.

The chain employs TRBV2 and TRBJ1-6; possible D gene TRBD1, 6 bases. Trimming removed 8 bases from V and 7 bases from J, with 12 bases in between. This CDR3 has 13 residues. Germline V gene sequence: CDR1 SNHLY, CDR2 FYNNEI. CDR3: CASQVTGNSPLHF. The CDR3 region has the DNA TGTGCCAGCCAAGTGACAGGAAATTCACCCCTCCACTTT.

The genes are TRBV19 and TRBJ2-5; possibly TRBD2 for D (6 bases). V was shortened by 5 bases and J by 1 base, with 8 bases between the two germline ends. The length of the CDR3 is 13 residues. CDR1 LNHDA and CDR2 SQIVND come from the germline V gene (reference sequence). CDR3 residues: CASSRLVQETQYF. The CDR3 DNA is TGTGCCAGTAGTCGACTAGTCCAAGAGACCCAGTACTTC.